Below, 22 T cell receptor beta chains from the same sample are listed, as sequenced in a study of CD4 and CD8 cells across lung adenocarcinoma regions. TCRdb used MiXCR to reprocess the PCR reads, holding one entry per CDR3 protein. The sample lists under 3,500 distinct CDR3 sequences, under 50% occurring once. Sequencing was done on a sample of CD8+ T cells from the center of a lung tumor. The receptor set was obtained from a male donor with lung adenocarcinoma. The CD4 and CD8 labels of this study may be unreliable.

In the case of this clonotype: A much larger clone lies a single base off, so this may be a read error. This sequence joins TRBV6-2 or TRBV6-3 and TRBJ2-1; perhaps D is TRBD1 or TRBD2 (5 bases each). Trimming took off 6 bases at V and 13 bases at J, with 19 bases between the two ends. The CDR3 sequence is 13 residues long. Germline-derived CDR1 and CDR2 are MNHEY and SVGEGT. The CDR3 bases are TGTGCCAGCAGACCGATGGGGGAAGAGACCCAGTTCTTC. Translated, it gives CASRPMGEETQFF.

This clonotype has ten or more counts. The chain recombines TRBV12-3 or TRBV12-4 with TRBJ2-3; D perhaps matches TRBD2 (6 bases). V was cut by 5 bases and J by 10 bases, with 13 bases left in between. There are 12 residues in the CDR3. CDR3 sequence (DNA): TGTGCCAGCAGTAGGACTACACGCGCGCAGTATTTT. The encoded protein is CASSRTTRAQYF.

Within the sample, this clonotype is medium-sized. The CDR3 coding sequence is TGCGCCAGCAGCCAAGAGAGTTTGGCCTACAATGAGCAGTTCTTC. Protein sequence: CASSQESLAYNEQFF. This sequence joins TRBV4-1 and TRBJ2-1; no clear D gene. Germline-derived CDR1 and CDR2 are MGHRA and YSYEKL. CDR3 size: 15 residues. The ends were cut back, 0 bases at V and 2 bases at J, with 8 bases in the middle.

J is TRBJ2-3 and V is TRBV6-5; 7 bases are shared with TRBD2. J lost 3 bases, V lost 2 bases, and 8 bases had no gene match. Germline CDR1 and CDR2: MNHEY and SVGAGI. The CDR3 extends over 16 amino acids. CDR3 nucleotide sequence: TGTGCCAGCAGTTACCCTCTGGGGGAGGGGACAGATACGCAGTATTTT. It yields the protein CASSYPLGEGTDTQYF.

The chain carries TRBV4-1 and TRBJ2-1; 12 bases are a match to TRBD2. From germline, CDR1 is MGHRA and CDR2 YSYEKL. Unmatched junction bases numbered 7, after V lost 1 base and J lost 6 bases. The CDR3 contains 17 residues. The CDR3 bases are TGCGCCAGCAGCCAAGTTGCGACTAGCGGGAGTTTCAATGAGCAGTTCTTC. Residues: CASSQVATSGSFNEQFF.

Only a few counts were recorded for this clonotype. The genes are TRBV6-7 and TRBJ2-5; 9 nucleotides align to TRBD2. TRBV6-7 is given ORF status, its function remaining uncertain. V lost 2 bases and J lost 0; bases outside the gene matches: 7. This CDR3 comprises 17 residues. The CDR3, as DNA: TGTGCCAGCAGTTACCCTAGGTCTAGCGGGGACCAAGAGACCCAGTACTTC. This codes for CASSYPRSSGDQETQYF.

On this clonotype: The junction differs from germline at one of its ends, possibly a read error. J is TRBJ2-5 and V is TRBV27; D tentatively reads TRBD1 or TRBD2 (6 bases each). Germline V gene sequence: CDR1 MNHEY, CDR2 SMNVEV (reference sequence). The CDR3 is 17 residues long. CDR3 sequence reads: CASRLGAGGTDTETQYF. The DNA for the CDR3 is TGTGCCAGCAGATTGGGGGCCGGCGGGACTGACACAGAGACGCAGTACTTC.

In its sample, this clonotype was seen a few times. This CDR3 is CASSKGRDNEQFF. DNA of the CDR3: TGTGCCAGCAGTAAAGGCAGGGACAATGAGCAGTTCTTC. V and J are TRBV6-1 and TRBJ2-1; a weak D match, TRBD1 (5 bases). Germline CDR1 reads MNHNS; CDR2 reads SASEGT. V dropped 5 bases and J dropped 5 bases, with 10 bases sitting between them. CDR3 length: 13 residues.

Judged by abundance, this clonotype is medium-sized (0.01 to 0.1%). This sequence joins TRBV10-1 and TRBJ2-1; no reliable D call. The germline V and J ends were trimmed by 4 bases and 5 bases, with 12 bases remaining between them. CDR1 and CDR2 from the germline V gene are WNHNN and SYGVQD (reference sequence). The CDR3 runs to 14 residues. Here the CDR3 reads CASSAGLTHNEQFF. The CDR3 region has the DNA TGCGCCAGCAGTGCTGGCCTAACCCACAATGAGCAGTTCTTC.

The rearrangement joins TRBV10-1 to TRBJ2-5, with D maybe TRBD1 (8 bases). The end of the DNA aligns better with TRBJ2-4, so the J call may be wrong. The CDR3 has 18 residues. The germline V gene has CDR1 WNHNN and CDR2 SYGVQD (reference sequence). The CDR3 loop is CASSPQGGGGGEGNIQYF. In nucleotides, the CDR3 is TGCGCCAGCAGTCCACAGGGGGGAGGGGGGGGAGAGGGAAACATTCAGTACTTC.

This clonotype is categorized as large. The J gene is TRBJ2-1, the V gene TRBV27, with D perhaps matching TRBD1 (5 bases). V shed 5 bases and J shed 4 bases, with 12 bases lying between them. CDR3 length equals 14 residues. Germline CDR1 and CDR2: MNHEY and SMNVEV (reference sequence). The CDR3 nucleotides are TGTGCCAGCAGTCAATCTACAGGATACAATGAGCAGTTCTTC. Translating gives CASSQSTGYNEQFF.

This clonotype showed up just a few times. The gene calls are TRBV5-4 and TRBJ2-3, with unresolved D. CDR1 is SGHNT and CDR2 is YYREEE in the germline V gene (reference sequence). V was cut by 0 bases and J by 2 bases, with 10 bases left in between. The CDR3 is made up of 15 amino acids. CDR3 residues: CASSLGPLLTDTQYF. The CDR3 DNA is TGTGCCAGCAGCTTGGGGCCGCTCCTCACAGATACGCAGTATTTT.

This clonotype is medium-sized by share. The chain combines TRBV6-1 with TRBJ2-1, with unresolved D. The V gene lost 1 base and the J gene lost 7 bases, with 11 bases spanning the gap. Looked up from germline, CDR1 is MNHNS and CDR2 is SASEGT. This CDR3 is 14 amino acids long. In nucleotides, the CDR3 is TGTGCCAGCAGTGAAGTCGCGTTCGGGAATGAGCAGTTCTTC. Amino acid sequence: CASSEVAFGNEQFF.

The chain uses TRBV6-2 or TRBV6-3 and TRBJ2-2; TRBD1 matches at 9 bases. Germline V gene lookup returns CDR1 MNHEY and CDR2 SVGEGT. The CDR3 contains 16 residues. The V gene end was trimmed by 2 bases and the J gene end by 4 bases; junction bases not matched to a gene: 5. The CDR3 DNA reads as TGTGCCAGCAGTTACGGGACAGGGTTGGTCACCGGGGAGCTGTTTTTT. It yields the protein CASSYGTGLVTGELFF.

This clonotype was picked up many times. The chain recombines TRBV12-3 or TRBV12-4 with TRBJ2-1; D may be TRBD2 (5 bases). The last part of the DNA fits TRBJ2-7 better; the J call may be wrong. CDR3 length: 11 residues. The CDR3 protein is CASNDYNEQYF. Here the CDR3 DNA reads TGTGCCAGCAACGACTACAATGAGCAGTACTTC.

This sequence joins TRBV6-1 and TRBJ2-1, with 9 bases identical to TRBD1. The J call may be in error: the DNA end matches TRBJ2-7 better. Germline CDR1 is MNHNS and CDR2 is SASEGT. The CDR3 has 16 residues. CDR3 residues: CASSRKTGTGIHEQYF. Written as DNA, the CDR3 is TGTGCCAGCAGCCGGAAAACCGGGACAGGGATCCACGAGCAGTACTTC.

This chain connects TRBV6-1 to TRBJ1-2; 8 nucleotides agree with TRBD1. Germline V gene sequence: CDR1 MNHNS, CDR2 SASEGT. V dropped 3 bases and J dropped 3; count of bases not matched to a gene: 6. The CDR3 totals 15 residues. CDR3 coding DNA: TGTGCCAGCAGTGACGGGGACAGGCAGTACTATGGCTACACCTTC. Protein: CASSDGDRQYYGYTF.

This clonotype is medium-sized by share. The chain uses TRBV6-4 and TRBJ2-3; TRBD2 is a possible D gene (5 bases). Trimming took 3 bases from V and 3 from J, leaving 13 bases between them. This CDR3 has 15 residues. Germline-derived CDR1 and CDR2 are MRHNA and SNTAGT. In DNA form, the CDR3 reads TGTGCCAGCAGTGAAGTACTAGGAGGTACAGATACGCAGTATTTT. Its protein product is CASSEVLGGTDTQYF.

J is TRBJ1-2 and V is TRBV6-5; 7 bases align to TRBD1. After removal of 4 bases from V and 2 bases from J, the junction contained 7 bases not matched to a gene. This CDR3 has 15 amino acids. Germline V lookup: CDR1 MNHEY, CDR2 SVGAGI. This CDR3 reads CASSSLNRGNYGYTF. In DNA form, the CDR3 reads TGTGCCAGCAGTTCCCTTAACAGGGGAAACTATGGCTACACCTTC.

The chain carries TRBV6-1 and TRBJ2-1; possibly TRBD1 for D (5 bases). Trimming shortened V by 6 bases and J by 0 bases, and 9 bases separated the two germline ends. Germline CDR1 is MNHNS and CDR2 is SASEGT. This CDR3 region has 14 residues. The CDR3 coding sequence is TGTGCCAGCAGCCGACAGTTCTCCTACAATGAGCAGTTCTTC. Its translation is CASSRQFSYNEQFF.

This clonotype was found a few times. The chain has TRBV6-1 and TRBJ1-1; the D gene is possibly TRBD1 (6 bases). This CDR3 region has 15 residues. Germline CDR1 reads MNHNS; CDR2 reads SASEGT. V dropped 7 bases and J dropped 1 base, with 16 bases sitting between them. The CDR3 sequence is CASTVGGQGNTEAFF. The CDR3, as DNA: TGTGCCAGCACCGTAGGGGGGCAGGGGAACACTGAAGCTTTCTTT.

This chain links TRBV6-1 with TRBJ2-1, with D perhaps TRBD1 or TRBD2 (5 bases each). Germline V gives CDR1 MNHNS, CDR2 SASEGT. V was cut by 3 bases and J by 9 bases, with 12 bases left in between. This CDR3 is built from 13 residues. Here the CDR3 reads CASSDVGEGEQFF. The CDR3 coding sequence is TGTGCCAGCAGTGACGTGGGGGAAGGTGAGCAGTTCTTC.